This T cell receptor beta chain was sequenced for a study of regulatory T cells in long-lasting Graves disease. CDR3 length equals 11 residues. Germline-derived CDR1 and CDR2 are PRHDT and FYEKMQ (reference sequence). This sample's time point: newly diagnosed GD, antithyroid drugs for less than 3 months. Making the TCR library involved RNA that had been extracted from PBMCs. With regard to this clonotype: The likely explanation is a read error, given a far larger clone one base away.

The authors built TCR beta libraries using iRepertoire HTBI primers and Arm-PCR of CDR3 regions. TCRdb recomputed calls from the multiplex PCR reads with MiXCR, one row per CDR3 protein. The sample includes approximately 400,000 distinct CDR3 sequences, approximately 16% of them seen just once. The same sample was also used in a study of T cells in Graves' hyperthyroidism and ophthalmopathy.

The chain employs TRBV13 and TRBJ2-7, with D maybe TRBD2 (5 bases). This clonotype was obtained from a woman in her thirties or forties with Graves disease. Here the sequenced sample was peripheral blood mononuclear cells (PBMCs), taken at new diagnosis, from a patient treated with antithyroid drugs. The CDR3 protein is CASSLVGEQSF. As DNA, the CDR3 is TGTGCCAGCAGCTTAGTGGGAGAGCAGTCCTTC.